The text below deals with one T cell receptor beta chain. The antigen is not known. Germline V gene lookup returns CDR1 SEHNR and CDR2 FQNEAQ (reference sequence). Deletions cut 6 bases from V and 0 bases from J, with 9 bases between. The CDR3 covers 14 residues. This record belongs to a study of beta chain features in type 1 diabetes. Study-wide results and limits: Overrepresentation of cells with high TCR expression could result from cDNA sequencing. A closer apparent resemblance between naive, central memory and Treg TCRB repertoires was seen in patients than in healthy donors. For Type 1 diabetes patients, all four CD4+ subsets carried TCRB CDR3s that were moderately but significantly shorter.

Every bit of the isolated RNA underwent reverse transcription, so sequencing read expressed TCRB transcripts. TCRdb's table, derived via immunoSEQ multiplex PCR, lists solely in-frame clones and lacks some. The sample consists of 200,000 to 300,000 clones, around 9.9% of them appearing once. The sequenced sample consisted of naive CD4+ T cells from blood. This chain uses TRBV7-9 with TRBJ1-3, with a tentative D call TRBD1 (5 bases). The TCR sequence derives from a man aged 25-45 years with type 1 diabetes. The CDR3 sequence is CASRQDLSGNTIYF. DNA for the CDR3: TGTGCCAGCAGACAGGACCTCTCTGGAAACACCATATATTTT.